This T cell receptor beta chain was sequenced for a study of blood T cell repertoires in COVID-19. Study at large: Sources were T cells, B-cell-depleted T cells, or PBMCs; the material itself was cDNA or gDNA.

Clones were read by immunoSEQ multiplex PCR, and TCRdb kept only the in-frame ones, dropping some. The sample has 240,000 or so clones, approximately 84% seen once. The sample consisted of peripheral blood. This clonotype was sampled from a woman older than 75 with acute or convalescent COVID-19.

CDR3 residues: CSARETGWQYF. As DNA, the CDR3 is TGCAGTGCTAGGGAGACAGGCTGGCAGTACTTC. The chain joins TRBV20-1 to TRBJ2-7; D may be TRBD1 (6 bases). The germline CDR1 and CDR2 sequences are DFQATT and SNEGSKA (reference sequence). The CDR3 runs 11 residues. Trimming stripped 3 bases from V and 9 bases from J, with 12 bases between.